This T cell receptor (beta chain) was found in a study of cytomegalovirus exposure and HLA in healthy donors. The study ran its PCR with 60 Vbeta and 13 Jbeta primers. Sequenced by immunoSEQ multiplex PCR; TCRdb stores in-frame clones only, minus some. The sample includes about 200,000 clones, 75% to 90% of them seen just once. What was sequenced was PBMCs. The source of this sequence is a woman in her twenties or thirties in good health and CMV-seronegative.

CDR3 sequence reads: CASSPPSGRSYNEQFF. The CDR3 coding sequence is TGCGCCAGCAGCCCCCCTAGCGGGAGATCCTACAATGAGCAGTTCTTC. The chain links TRBV5-1 to TRBJ2-1; TRBD2 matches 10 bases. In germline, CDR1 is SGHRS, CDR2 YFSETQ. The ends lost 4 bases at V and 1 base at J; junction bases unmatched: 5. This CDR3 is built from 16 residues.